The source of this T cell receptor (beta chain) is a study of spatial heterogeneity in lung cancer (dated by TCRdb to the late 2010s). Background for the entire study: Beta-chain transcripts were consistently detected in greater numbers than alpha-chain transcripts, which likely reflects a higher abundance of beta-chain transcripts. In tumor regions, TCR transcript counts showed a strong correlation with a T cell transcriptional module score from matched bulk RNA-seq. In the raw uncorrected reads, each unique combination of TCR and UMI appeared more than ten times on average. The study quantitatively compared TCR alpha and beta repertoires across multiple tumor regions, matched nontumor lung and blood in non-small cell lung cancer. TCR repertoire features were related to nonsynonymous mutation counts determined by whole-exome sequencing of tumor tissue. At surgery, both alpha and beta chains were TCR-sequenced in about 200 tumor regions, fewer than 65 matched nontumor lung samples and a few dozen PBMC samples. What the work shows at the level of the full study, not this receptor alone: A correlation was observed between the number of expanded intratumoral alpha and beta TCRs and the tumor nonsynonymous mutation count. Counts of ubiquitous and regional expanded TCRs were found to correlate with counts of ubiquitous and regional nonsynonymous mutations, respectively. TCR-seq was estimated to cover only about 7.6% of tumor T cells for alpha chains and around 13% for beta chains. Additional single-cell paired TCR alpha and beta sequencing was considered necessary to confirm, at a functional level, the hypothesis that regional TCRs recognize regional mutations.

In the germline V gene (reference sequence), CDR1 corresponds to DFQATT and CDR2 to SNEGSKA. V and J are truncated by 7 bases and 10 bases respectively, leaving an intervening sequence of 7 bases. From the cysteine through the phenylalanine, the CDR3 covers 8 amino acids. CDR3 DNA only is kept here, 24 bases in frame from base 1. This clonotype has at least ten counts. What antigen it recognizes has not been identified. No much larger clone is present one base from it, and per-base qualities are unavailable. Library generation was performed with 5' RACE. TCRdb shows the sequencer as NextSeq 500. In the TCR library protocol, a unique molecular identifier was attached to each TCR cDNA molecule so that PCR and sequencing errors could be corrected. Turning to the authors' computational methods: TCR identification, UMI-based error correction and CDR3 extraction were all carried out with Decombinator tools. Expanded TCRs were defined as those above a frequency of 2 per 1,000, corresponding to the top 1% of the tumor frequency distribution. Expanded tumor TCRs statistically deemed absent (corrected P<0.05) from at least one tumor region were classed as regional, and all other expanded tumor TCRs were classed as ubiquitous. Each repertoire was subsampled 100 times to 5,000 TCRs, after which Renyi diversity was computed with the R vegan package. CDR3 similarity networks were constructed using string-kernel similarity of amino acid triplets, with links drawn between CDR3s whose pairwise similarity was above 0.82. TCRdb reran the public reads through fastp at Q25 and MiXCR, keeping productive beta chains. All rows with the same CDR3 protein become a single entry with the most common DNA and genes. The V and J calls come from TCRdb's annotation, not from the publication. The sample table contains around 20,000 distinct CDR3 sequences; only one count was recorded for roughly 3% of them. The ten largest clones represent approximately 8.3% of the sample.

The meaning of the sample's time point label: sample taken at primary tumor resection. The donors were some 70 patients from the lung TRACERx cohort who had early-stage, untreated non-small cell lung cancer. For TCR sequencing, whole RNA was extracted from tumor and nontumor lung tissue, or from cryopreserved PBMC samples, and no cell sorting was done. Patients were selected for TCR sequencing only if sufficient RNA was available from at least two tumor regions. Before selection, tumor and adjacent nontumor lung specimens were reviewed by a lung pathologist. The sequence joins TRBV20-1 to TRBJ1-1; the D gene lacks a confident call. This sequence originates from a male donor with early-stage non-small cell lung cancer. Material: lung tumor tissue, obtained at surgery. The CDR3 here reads CSVRGAFF. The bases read TGCAGTGTTCGGGGAGCTTTCTTT.